This entry concerns a single T cell receptor (beta chain). This clone's antigen is unknown. No base quality values were provided; no much bigger clone lies one nucleotide off. This entry belongs to a study of cytomegalovirus exposure and HLA in healthy donors (dated by TCRdb to the late 2010s). A note on the overall study: An earlier analysis of several hundred of the donors reported approximately 260 Gb of sequence data and 95 million to 130 million unique TCR beta sequences obtained from about 180 million T cells. The later analysis used no new phenotypic data to find candidate immune exposures, relying instead on TCR beta sequences and their occurrence across donors. In addition to the first cohort of 666 subjects, a separate validation cohort of 120 different subjects was used. Class I and class II HLA loci were covered by the typing at four-digit resolution. Across some 400 genotyped donors of the cohort, an average of about 240,000 unique TCR beta nucleotide sequences per donor were sequenced, and 15% to 20% of those sequences were non-productive. A handful of DR-DQ haplotypes were handled as single units for association and clustering because linkage in the cohort was strong. A later analysis re-analyzed previously published TCR beta repertoires from roughly 630 donors and added high-resolution HLA genotyping to study TCR occurrence patterns. The study profiled the T cell repertoires of hundreds of subjects by immunosequencing and related them to cytomegalovirus serostatus. Every repertoire in the discovery cohort had been generated on one and the same sequencing platform. To predict cytomegalovirus infection status, the study combined high-throughput TCR immunosequencing, statistical association of individual TCRs with disease status, and machine learning. Typing coverage varied by locus: roughly 620-630 donors for A, B, C, DRB1 and DQB1; more than 500 for DQA1; around 570 for DPA1; fewer than 480 for DPB1. Donor age, sex, ethnicity and CMV serostatus were collected together with the repertoire data. A later genetic analysis took genome-wide SNP genotypes for about three fifths of the 666 donors and used that subset as a discovery cohort. The aim of the study was to test whether cataloging public T cell receptors could identify signatures of past pathogen exposure. The genetic ancestry cluster associated with self-reported Caucasian donors included around four fifths of the 398 genotyped donors. Roughly 300 gigabases of sequencing data and about 92 million unique TCR sequences made up an early release that covered approximately 650 HLA-typed donors. An earlier analysis of 450 to 750 of the donors used high-throughput TCR beta sequencing to judge whether each TCR beta V gene segment behaved as functional or pseudogenic.

The paper as a whole reports these results and caveats: When HLA alleles, especially DR and DQ, strongly co-occurred, TCR associations were difficult to assign to individual alleles. A later analysis reported that several top co-occurrence clusters appeared linked to parvovirus B19, influenza, CMV and Epstein-Barr virus. Most TCR sequences were observed very rarely across donors, whereas some public TCRs were present in many individuals. A group of highly shared sequence variants was considered likely to be a technical artifact of the sequencing pipeline. In vitro tests confirmed that a few of the cytomegalovirus-associated TCR beta chains recognize cytomegalovirus antigens. In a later analysis, most CMV-associated TCR beta chains were found to appear HLA-restricted, with HLA associations seemingly driven largely by CMV exposure. An earlier analysis of approximately 570 of the donors showed that most TCR beta V segments appeared in productive rearrangements either about 87% or about 30% of the time, which broadly matched IMGT annotations. In a later analysis, HLA-associated TCR beta chains showed more clonal expansion and lower generation probabilities than non-associated chains that were equally common. Compared with the 666-donor mean, donors in an Asian-associated ancestry cluster had fewer N-insertions in productive TCRs, according to a later genetic analysis. It was suggested by the authors that the approach could potentially be generalized to other disease states and immunological phenotypes. The presence/absence analyses assumed that sequencing depth was roughly uniform across donors, and that assumption may not be true. In a later genetic analysis, a missense DCLRE1C variant was associated with V-gene and J-gene trimming of TCR beta chains, and the association was replicated in an independent cohort. Correlated functional status among segregating V segments might reflect linkage disequilibrium, but an unknown experimental factor could not be ruled out. The study listed approximately 150 TCR beta chains as associated with cytomegalovirus. Because HLA typing was unavailable for some donors at each locus, only the typed subset was used in association tests. CMV serostatus was the only immune exposure information available for the cohort. A further reported finding was that TCR beta sequences accurately predicted the HLA-A and HLA-B alleles for most subjects in the first cohort. In a later analysis, some 17,000 TCR beta sequences were associated with specific HLA alleles at a false discovery rate of 0.05. In this cohort, only TCR beta chains were sequenced, and detectable features were limited by the absence of alpha or paired-chain data. The earlier analysis of 587 of the donors excluded some 15 rarely observed V segments, including chromosome 9 orphons, because counts were too low. In a later analysis, TCR association rates were found to vary across HLA loci, with the most associated TCRs seen for DRB1 alleles and the fewest for HLA-C alleles. Some IMGT-functional V segments, including TRBV6-2 and TRBV6-3, could not be told apart with the 87-base-pair reads, so those segments were excluded. In both the original and validation cohorts, the classifier was reported to diagnose cytomegalovirus status with high specificity and sensitivity.

From the cysteine through the phenylalanine, the CDR3 covers 14 amino acids. Only the CDR3 region is kept as DNA, spanning 42 bases read in frame from base 1. V is pruned by 0 bases and J by 12 bases, leaving 8 bases of the junction without a gene match. Looking up the germline V gene yields CDR1 SGHNT and CDR2 YENEEA. The library relied on the immunoSEQ multiplex PCR assay. A mixture of 60 forward primers for TCR Vbeta segments and 13 reverse primers for TCR Jbeta segments was used in the multiplex PCR. A multiplex PCR assay on genomic DNA amplified the CDR3 region of rearranged TCR beta genes. Amplified TCR beta libraries were sequenced as 87-base-pair reads on the Illumina HiSeq System. The authors' pipeline ran thus. A later analysis counted 75 million to 100 million unique TCR beta chains across the 550 to 750 repertoires, and around 12 million of these chains were shared by at least two donors. To remove PCR and sequencing errors, raw reads were error-corrected and collapsed into unique sequences using a nearest-neighbor algorithm that merged closely related sequences. Alignment of CDR3 sequences to IMGT reference sequences was used to assign V, D and J gene segments. For a sequence to be retained, at least a six-nucleotide match to both a V gene segment and a J gene segment was required. A rearrangement counted as productive if the CDR3 had no stop codons and remained in frame with V and J, and every other rearrangement counted as non-productive. Following IMGT convention, CDR3 was defined as the stretch from the second conserved V-encoded cysteine to the conserved J-encoded phenylalanine. In an earlier analysis of just under 600 of the donors, sequences lacking an unambiguous match to a single V gene segment were excluded. In an earlier analysis of several hundred of the donors, V segments were called functional above 56.7% productive rearrangements and were called segregating when the between-donor standard deviation exceeded 5%. To diagnose cytomegalovirus status from the catalog of TCR beta chain sequences, a statistical classification framework was built. In a later analysis, TCR nucleotide sequences were compared against IMGT/GENE-DB human TR gene sequences so that V and J genes could be assigned. Using the TCRdist pipeline, a later analysis assigned CDR3 sequences along with most-parsimonious VDJ recombination scenarios. In a later analysis, each TCR beta chain was defined by its CDR3 amino acid sequence together with its V-gene family, and reads without a unique V-gene family were excluded. As a way to deal with suspected cross-contamination and a sequencing artifact, a later analysis dropped nearly 600 nucleotide sequences that were highly shared and had low generation probability. In a later analysis, a clonal expansion index was calculated for each public chain from normalized within-repertoire ranks of inferred template counts. In a later analysis, generation probabilities were computed using a VDJ recombination model fitted to out-of-frame rearrangements, and the results were checked against IGoR. Hypergeometric tests were used in a later analysis to score TCR-TCR, TCR-HLA and TCR-CMV co-occurrence, with a repertoire-size bias correction applied to the TCR pairs. A later analysis estimated false discovery rates by permuting HLA or CMV assignments 20 times. In a later analysis, co-occurring TCRs were grouped with DBSCAN, and TCRdist sequence similarity was added when clustering was performed within HLA-allele-positive subsets. Co-occurrence clustering excluded repertoires with fewer than 30,000 or more than 120,000 public chains, plus five with anomalous nucleotide sharing. In TCRdb, the immuneACCESS table is reduced to in-frame sequences with V and J assigned. These tables do not hold every clone; where another copy was compared, an unresolved V gene accounts for under half, and the others remain unexplained. V and J calls plus clone size are reproduced from that table; the DNA served to infer D and trimming. Across this sample there are around 200,000 clones, with over 60% seen only once. The ten largest clones add up to 2% to 2.5% of the sample.

In total, approximately 700 healthy bone marrow donors made up the cohort. All cohort members were sampled while nominally healthy, although unrecorded immune exposures were likely present. The donor tested CMV seronegative and was one of the 352 seronegative cohort members. Every donor gave a peripheral blood sample, and the peripheral blood mononuclear cells from that sample were used for TCR beta sequencing. Genomic DNA was extracted from the blood cell samples with the Qiagen DNeasy Blood Extraction Kit. This TCR came from a woman in her forties or fifties in good health and CMV-seronegative. The rearrangement combines TRBV11-3 with TRBJ2-1; 7 middle bases align to TRBD1. The sequenced sample was PBMCs. The DNA is as follows: TGTGCCAGCAGCTTAGATCCGGGACAGCCTAGGCAGTTCTTC. This sequence encodes CASSLDPGQPRQFF.